This TCR beta chain emerged from a study of technical replicates of blood from several donors. This CDR3 contains 11 residues. The germline CDR1 and CDR2 sequences are MDHEN and SYDVKM. Trimming at V came to 5 bases and at J to 11 bases, leaving 5 bases not matched to a gene. Here immunoSEQ multiplex PCR was the method, and the copy in TCRdb shows in-frame clones only, minus some. Of 82,000 or so clones listed, nearly 96% are singletons. The sequencing sample was made of T cells isolated from PBMCs. The TCR comes from a human donor in good health. The chain is built from TRBV28 and TRBJ1-1; TRBD1 agrees at 7 bases. The DNA for the CDR3 is TGTGCCAGCAGTATGGACAGGCGGGCTTTCTTT. Its protein is CASSMDRRAFF.